The TCR beta chain under discussion was sequenced for a study of T cells in Graves' hyperthyroidism and ophthalmopathy (dated by TCRdb to about 2019). With regard to the full study: Peripheral blood samples were taken at the time of initial diagnosis, prior to any treatment. To identify distinguishing TCR V-J signatures, a discovery cohort of about 100 patients was used, comprising some 45 with Graves' ophthalmopathy and 55 to 65 with stable Graves' hyperthyroidism. Prospective prediction of ophthalmopathy was tested in an independent validation cohort of fewer than 20 hyperthyroidism patients and around 16 patients who later progressed to ophthalmopathy. For training and testing, the approximately 92 patients in the discovery cohort were randomly divided in a 7:3 ratio. In addition, the study compared T-cell repertoires in thyroid tissue and in blood from several Graves' hyperthyroidism patients. After sampling, hyperthyroidism patients received methimazole starting at 30 mg daily, and ophthalmopathy patients received high-dose intravenous methylprednisolone. According to the paper, TCR Vbeta CDR3 sequencing was carried out on 135 peripheral blood samples, which came from fewer than 50 ophthalmopathy, fewer than 80 hyperthyroidism and about 17 progressor patients. The study at large found these results: Most expanded thyroid clonotypes (frequency above 0.001) were also detected in blood, a finding suggesting that blood repertoires may reflect thyroid immune responses. Sample size was not statistically predetermined, and investigators were not blinded to group allocation. A model built on a 13 V-J signature distinguished ophthalmopathy from stable hyperthyroidism, reaching about 88% sensitivity and 81.08% specificity in cross-validation and 80%/75% in testing. During validation, the model predicted progression to ophthalmopathy a median of approximately six months ahead of onset, with around 65% sensitivity and about 75% specificity.

The sample holds many counts of this clonotype. Its cognate antigen has yet to be identified. One base away there is no much larger clone; base qualities are not given. V loses 4 bases, J loses 7 bases, and the germline ends lie 17 bases apart. The CDR3, cysteine through phenylalanine, is 15 amino acids long. CDR3 DNA is the only sequence kept; it has 45 bases, read in frame from the first base. The germline V gene encodes CDR1 SGHDN and CDR2 FVKESK. Ophthalmopathy patients had moderately to severely active disease, with a Clinical Activity Score of 3 or more, a NOSPECS grade of 4 or more, and a disease duration of less than 3 months. The study excluded patients with uncontrolled infections, other autoimmune diseases, pregnancy or lactation. Diagnoses were established on the basis of clinical symptoms, serum thyroxine and TRAb, thyroid ultrasound, and orbital computed tomography. PBMCs were isolated from 10 ml of fresh peripheral blood by Ficoll-Paque density gradient centrifugation. Total RNA was extracted with Trizol reagent, and quality was checked on an Agilent 2100 Bioanalyzer.

The TCR beta CDR3 regions were amplified from RNA transcripts. The TCR CDR3 was subjected to a first round of RT-PCR using the HTBI primer set and the Qiagen OneStep RT-PCR kit. Libraries were constructed in a second round of multiplex PCR, after which size selection and purification were performed. Sequencing of the libraries was done on an Illumina HiSeq2000 using paired-end 100 bp reads. From the authors' description of their analysis: SOAPnuke was used to process the raw data, throwing out any read that contained adapters or uncalled bases, had a mean Phred below 15, or lacked an exact constant-primer or identifier match. High-quality paired reads were merged with COPE v1.2.5, and unique nucleotide sequences were defined as clonotypes. MiTCR v1.1 was used to align the clonotypes against IMGT TRBV, TRBD and TRBJ reference segments. Only V-J combinations with frequency above 0.0001, covering 99.2% of repertoires, were analysed. The TCS score was defined as the ratio of F50 (clonal expansion) to E x V (chaos), calculated using BLOSUM62-based TCRdist between CDR3 peptides within each V-J. Welch's t-statistics and random forest reduced 514 V-J features to around 14, which were used in a naive Bayes classifier (R e1071). Clones were called with MiXCR by TCRdb after fastp trimmed the public reads at Q25, and only in-frame beta chains were retained. Every distinct CDR3 protein forms one entry, paired with its most common genes and DNA. These V and J calls rely on TCRdb rather than the paper's analysis. This sample lists some 570,000 distinct CDR3 sequences; 14% were detected once. The ten largest make up around 7% of the sample.

The chain is encoded by TRBV14 joined to TRBJ2-1, and perhaps TRBD2 as D gene, on 6 matching bases. Sequenced input: blood. This clonotype originated in a woman in her late teens or twenties with Graves' ophthalmopathy. The DNA sequence follows: TGTGCCAGCAGCCCGCGGGGCTTTGCGGGGAATGAGCAGTTCTTC. Translated, it gives CASSPRGFAGNEQFF.